This T cell receptor beta chain was captured in a study of T-cell memory formation after mild COVID-19. Overall study: There were largely donor-specific TCR clusters. The study's findings and limits: Second-wave clones reaching peak frequency on day 37 lacked confirmed SARS-CoV-2 specificity. Later expanders leaned CD4+, whereas day 15 to 85 contracting clones were balanced CD4/CD8. Memory cells collected pre-infection included some clones that later responded, suggesting cross-reactive memory joined.

Per the germline V gene, CDR1 is SGHTA and CDR2 is FQGNSA. The length of the CDR3 is 11 residues. TCRdb fed the 5' RACE reads into MiXCR, producing one record per CDR3 protein. In the table there are about 420,000 distinct CDR3 sequences, less than 25% of which are singletons. In this sample, this clonotype turned up a few times. Its matching antigen is unknown. V is TRBV7-2 and J is TRBJ1-3, with no clear D. Material: PBMCs or a T cell subset sorted from them (not recorded which). The sequence was collected from an adult woman who had mild COVID-19 (a few samples of this study predate the infection). Cell type and time point are not known. The CDR3 region is CASGVRNTIYF. The CDR3 nucleotides are TGTGCGAGCGGGGTTAGAAACACCATATATTTT.